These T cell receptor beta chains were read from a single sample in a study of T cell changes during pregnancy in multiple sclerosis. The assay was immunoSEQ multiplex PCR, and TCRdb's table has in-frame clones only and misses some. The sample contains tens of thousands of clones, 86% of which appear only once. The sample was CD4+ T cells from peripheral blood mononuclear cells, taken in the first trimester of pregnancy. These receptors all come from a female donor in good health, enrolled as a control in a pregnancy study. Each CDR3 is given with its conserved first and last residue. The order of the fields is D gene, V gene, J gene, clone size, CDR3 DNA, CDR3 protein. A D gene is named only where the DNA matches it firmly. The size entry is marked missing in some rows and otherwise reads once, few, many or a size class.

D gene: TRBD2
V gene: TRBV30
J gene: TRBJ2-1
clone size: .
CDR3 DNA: TGTGCCTGGAGTCTAGCGGGAGGGACAGGGAATGAGCAGTTCTTC
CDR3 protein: CAWSLAGGTGNEQFF

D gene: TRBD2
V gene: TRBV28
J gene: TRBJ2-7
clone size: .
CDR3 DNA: TGTGCCAGCAGTGACCAGAGCGGGAGGGCCATGGGGCAGTACTTC
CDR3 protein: CASSDQSGRAMGQYF

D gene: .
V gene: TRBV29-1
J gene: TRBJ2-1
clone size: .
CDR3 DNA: TGCAGCGTTGCACGACAAGGGGTCAATGAGCAGTTCTTC
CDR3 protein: CSVARQGVNEQFF

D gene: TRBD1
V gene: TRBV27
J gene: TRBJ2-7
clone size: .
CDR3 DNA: TGTGCCAGCACCCCCTTACGGGACAGGGGATTCTACGAGCAGTACTTC
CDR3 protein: CASTPLRDRGFYEQYF

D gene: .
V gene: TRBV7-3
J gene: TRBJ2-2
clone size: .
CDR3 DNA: TGTGCCAGCAGCTTAGGCGGGGCAGGGGGCACCGGGGAGCTGTTTTTT
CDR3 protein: CASSLGGAGGTGELFF

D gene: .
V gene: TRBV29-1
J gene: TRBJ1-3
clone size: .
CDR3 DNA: TGCAGCGTCGACAGCGGAAACACCATATATTTT
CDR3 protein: CSVDSGNTIYF

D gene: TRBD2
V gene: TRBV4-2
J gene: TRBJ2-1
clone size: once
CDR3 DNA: TGTGCCAGCAGCCAAGGGACTAGCGGGGGCCCCCGAGACAATGAGCAGTTCTTC
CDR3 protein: CASSQGTSGGPRDNEQFF

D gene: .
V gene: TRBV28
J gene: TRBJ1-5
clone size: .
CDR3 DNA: TGTGCCAGCAGTTTAAGTGGACTGGAGCCCCAGCATTTT
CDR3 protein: CASSLSGLEPQHF

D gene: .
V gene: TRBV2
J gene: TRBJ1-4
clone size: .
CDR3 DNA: TGTGCCAGCAGTCAAGGTTGGGAGAATGAAAAACTGTTTTTT
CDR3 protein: CASSQGWENEKLFF

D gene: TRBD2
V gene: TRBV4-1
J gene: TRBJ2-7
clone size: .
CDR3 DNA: TGCGCCAGCAGCCAACTTGGCGGGGGCGAGCAGTACTTC
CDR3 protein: CASSQLGGGEQYF

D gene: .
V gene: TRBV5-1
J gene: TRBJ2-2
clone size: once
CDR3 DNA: TGCGCCAGCAGCTTGGTTGTGGGCGCGAACACCGGGGAGCTGTTTTTT
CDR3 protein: CASSLVVGANTGELFF

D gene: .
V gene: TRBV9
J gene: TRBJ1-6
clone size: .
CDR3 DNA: TGTGCCAGCAGCGTAGCTGGGGGGTATAATTCACCCCTCCACTTT
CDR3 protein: CASSVAGGYNSPLHF

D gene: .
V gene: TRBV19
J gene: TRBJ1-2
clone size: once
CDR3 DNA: TGTGCCAGTAACCCGTTCGGAGGCGACTATGGCTACACCTTC
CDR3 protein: CASNPFGGDYGYTF

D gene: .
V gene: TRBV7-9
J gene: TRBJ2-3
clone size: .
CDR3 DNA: TGTGCCAGCAGCTTAGACCTTACTAGTCCACTCACAGATACGCAGTATTTT
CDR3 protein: CASSLDLTSPLTDTQYF

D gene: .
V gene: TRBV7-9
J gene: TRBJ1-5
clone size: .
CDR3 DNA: TGTGCCAGCAGCTCCACAGGTGCCAGACCGGGGCGGGGGGATCAGCCCCAGCATTTT
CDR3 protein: CASSSTGARPGRGDQPQHF

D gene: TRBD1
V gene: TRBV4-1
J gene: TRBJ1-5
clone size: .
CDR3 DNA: TGCGCCAGCAGCCAAGACGACAGGGGGGATCAGCCCCAGCATTTT
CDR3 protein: CASSQDDRGDQPQHF

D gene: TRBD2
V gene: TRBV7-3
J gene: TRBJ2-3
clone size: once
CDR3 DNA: TGTGCCAGCAGCTCTAAAAGCGGGGGGGCTAGAGATACGCAGTATTTT
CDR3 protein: CASSSKSGGARDTQYF

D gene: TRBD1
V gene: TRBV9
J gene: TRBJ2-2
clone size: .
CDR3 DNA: TGTGCCAGCAGCTCGCCCCAGCAGGGGGCGACCGGGGAGCTGTTTTTT
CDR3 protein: CASSSPQQGATGELFF

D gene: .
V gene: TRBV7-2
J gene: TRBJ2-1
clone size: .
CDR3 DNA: TGTGCCAGCAGCTTAGGCCCCCCCGGTGAGCAGTTCTTC
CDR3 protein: CASSLGPPGEQFF

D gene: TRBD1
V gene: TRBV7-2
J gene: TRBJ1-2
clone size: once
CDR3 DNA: TGTGCCAGCAGCTCAGCCCAGGGGGACTATGGCTACACCTTC
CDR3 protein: CASSSAQGDYGYTF

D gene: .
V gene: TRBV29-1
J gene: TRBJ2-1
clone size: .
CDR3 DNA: TGCAGCGTTGAAAAGGTAGCGGCCTACAATGAGCAGTTCTTC
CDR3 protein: CSVEKVAAYNEQFF

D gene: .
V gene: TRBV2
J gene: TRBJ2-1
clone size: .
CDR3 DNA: TGTGCCAGCAGGGAGGGTCTTGGGCGTAATGAGCAGTTCTTC
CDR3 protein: CASREGLGRNEQFF

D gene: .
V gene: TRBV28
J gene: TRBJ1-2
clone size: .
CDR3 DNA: TGTGCCAGCAGGGAGGGGTTCAGGGGCTACACCTTC
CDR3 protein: CASREGFRGYTF

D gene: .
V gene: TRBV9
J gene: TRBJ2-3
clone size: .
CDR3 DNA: TGTGCCAGCAGCCCAGGAGGGGGCAAGGGCACAGATACGCAGTATTTT
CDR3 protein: CASSPGGGKGTDTQYF

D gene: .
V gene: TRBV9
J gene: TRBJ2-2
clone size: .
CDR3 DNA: TGTGCCAGCAGCGTAGTTGTGAGCGGGGAGCTGTTTTTT
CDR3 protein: CASSVVVSGELFF

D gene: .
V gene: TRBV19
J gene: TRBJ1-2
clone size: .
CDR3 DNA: TGTGCCAGTAGTACTCTCAGCGGGACCTATGGCTACACCTTC
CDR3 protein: CASSTLSGTYGYTF

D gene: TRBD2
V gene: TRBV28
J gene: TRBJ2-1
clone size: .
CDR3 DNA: TGTGCCAGCAGTCTAACAGGGGGCGCATGGCTAGCGGGAGGCAATGAGCAGTTCTTC
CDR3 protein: CASSLTGGAWLAGGNEQFF

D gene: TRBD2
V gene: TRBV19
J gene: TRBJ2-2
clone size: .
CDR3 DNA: TGTGCCAGTAGTATAGGACTAGCGGAAAACACCGGGGAGCTGTTTTTT
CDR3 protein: CASSIGLAENTGELFF

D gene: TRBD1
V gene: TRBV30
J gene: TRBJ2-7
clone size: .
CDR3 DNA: TGTGCCTGGAGTAAAGGGACAGGGCCGTCCGACGAGCAGTACTTC
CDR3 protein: CAWSKGTGPSDEQYF

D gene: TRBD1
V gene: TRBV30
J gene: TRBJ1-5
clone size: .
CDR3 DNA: TGTGCCTGGAGTGTTTATCGACAGGGAAGCAATCAGCCCCAGCATTTT
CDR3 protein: CAWSVYRQGSNQPQHF

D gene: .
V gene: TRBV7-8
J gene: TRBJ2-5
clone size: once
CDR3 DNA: TGTGCCAGCAGCTTAGGATCGTCGGGGTGGGAGACCCAGTACTTC
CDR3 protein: CASSLGSSGWETQYF

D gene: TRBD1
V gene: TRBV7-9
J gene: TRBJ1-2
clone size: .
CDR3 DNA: TGTGCCAGCAGCTTAGGGGGACAGGGGAATGGCTACACCTTC
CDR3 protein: CASSLGGQGNGYTF

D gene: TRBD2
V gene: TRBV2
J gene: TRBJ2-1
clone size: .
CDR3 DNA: TGTGCCAGCAGTGGTTCTAGCGGGGGGTCCAGCTCCTACAATGAGCAGTTCTTC
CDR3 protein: CASSGSSGGSSSYNEQFF

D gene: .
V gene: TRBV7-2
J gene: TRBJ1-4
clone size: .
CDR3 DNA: TGTGCCAGCAGCACTCGGGTGAATACAGGCGGGGGTGAAAAACTGTTTTTT
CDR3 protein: CASSTRVNTGGGEKLFF

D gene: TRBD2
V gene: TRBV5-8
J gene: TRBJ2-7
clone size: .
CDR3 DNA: TGTGCCAGCAGCTCGGGAGGGGAATGGTCCTACGAGCAGTACTTC
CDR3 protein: CASSSGGEWSYEQYF

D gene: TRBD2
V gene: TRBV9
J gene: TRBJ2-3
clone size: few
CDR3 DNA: TGTGCCAGCAGCGGTAGCGGGTTAAGCACAGATACGCAGTATTTT
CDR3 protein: CASSGSGLSTDTQYF

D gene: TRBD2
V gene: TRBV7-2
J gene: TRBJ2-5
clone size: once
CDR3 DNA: TGTGCCAGCAGCCGGAATGGACTAGCGGGAGGAGAGACCCAGTACTTC
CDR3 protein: CASSRNGLAGGETQYF

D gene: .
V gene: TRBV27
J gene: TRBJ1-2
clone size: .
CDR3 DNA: TGTGCCAGCAGTTTACGCTTTGACAGCTATGGCTACACCTTC
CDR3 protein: CASSLRFDSYGYTF

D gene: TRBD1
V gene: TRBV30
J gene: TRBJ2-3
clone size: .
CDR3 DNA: TGTGCCTGGAGCAGGGGGCTCACAGATACGCAGTATTTT
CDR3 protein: CAWSRGLTDTQYF

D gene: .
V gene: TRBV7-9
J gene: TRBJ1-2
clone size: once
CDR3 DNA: TGTGCCAGCAGCTTGGGGGGAAACTATGGCTACACCTTC
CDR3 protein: CASSLGGNYGYTF

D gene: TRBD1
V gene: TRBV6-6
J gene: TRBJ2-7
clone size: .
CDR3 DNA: TGTGCCAGCAGTTACGACAGGGGGGCCTACGAGCAGTACTTC
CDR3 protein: CASSYDRGAYEQYF

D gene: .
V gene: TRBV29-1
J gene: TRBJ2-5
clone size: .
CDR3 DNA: TGCAGCGGTAACCGTGCAGGTCAAGAGACCCAGTACTTC
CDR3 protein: CSGNRAGQETQYF

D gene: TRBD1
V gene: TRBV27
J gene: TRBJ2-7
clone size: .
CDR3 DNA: TGTGCCAGCAGTTTATCGGTCTCCGGGACAGGGATCCTCGAGCAGTACTTC
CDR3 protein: CASSLSVSGTGILEQYF

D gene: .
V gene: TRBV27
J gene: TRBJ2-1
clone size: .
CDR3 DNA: TGTGCCAGCAGTTTAGGGGGAGGTCTCTACAATGAGCAGTTCTTC
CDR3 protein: CASSLGGGLYNEQFF

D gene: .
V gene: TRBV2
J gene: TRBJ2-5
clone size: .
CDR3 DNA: TGTGCCAGCAGCCGCGTGGAGAGGGAGACCCAGTACTTC
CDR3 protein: CASSRVERETQYF

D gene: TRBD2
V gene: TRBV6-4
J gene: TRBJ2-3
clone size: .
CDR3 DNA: TGTGCCAGCAGTGACGGCGGGAGGGCCCTCGATACGCAGTATTTT
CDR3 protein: CASSDGGRALDTQYF

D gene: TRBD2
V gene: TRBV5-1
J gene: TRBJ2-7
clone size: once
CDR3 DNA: TGCGCCAGCAGCTCTTCAACTAGCGGGAGTGGCGAGCAGTACTTC
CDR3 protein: CASSSSTSGSGEQYF

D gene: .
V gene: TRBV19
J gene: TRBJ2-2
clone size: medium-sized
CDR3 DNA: TGTGCCAGTACCCTGACAGGGAACACCGGGGAGCTGTTTTTT
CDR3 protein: CASTLTGNTGELFF

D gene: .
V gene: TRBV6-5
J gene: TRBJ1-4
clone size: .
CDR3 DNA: TGTGCCAGCAGTATGGGGGGGAGAGAAAAACTGTTTTTT
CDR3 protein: CASSMGGREKLFF

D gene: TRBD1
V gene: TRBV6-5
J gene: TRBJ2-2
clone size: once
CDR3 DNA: TGTGCCAGCAGTTACAACAGGGGTGCCGGGGAGCTGTTTTTT
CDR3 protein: CASSYNRGAGELFF

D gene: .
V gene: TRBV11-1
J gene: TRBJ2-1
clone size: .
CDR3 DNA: TGTGCCAGCAGCCCTGAGAGGAGGGTGGCCAATGAGCAGTTCTTC
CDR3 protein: CASSPERRVANEQFF